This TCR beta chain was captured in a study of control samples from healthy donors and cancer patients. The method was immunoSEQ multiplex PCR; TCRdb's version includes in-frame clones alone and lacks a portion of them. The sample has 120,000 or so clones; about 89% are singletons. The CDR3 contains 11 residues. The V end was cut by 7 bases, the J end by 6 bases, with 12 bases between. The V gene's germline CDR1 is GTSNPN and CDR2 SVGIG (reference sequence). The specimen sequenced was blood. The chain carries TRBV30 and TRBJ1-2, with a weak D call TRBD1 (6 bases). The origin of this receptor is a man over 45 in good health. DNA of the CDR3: TGTGCCTCCACAAGGACAGATGGCTACACCTTC. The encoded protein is CASTRTDGYTF.